This T cell receptor (beta chain) originates from a study of T-cell memory formation after mild COVID-19. This clonotype showed up just a few times. What it recognizes is unknown. Study results and caveats: Within pre-infection memory, some responding clones were found, suggesting cross-reactive memory joined. Clones contracting day 15 to 85 were balanced CD4/CD8; later expanders leaned CD4+.

Constant-segment-primed 5'RACE gave TCR alpha and TCR beta cDNA libraries with sample barcodes and UMIs. TCRdb used MiXCR to reprocess the 5' RACE reads, holding one entry per CDR3 protein. The sample yields fewer than 50,000 distinct CDR3 sequences, around 7% seen once. The germline CDR1 and CDR2 sequences are LGHNA and YNFKEQ. The CDR3 is 14 residues long. Trimming left V 6 bases short and J 4 bases short, with 12 bases between. This TCR was recovered from a man aged 18 to 29 who had mild COVID-19 (a few samples of this study predate the infection). Cell type and time point are not known. The sequencing sample was made of PBMCs or a T cell subset sorted from them (not recorded which). The gene calls are TRBV4-2 and TRBJ2-2; D might be TRBD2 (5 bases). Written as DNA, the CDR3 is TGTGCCAGCAGGCAGTTACGGGGCACCGGGGAGCTGTTTTTT. Protein sequence: CASRQLRGTGELFF.